This T cell receptor (beta chain) comes out of a study of radiotherapy plus CTLA-4 blockade in lung cancer. Across the whole study: An objective response was seen in 15% to 20% of patients, and disease control in more than 25%.

Clones were read by immunoSEQ multiplex PCR, and TCRdb kept only the in-frame ones, dropping some. Seen here are over 100,000 clones, 70% to 85% observed once, and the top ten hold 2.5% to 3.5%. In chemo-refractory metastatic non-small-cell lung cancer, patients got ipilimumab CTLA-4 blockade together with focal radiation. Looked up from germline, CDR1 is MNHEY and CDR2 is SVGAGI. The V end was cut by 7 bases, the J end by 4 bases, with 9 bases between. The CDR3 has 12 residues. As to this clone: Its specificity is unknown.

Study-wide results and limits: Early blood T cell clone dynamics, with interferon-beta, were reported to best predict response. Radiotherapy plus ipilimumab was followed by expansion in blood of tumor-derived TCR clones.

The TCR was taken from a human donor with non-small cell lung cancer that progressed on radiotherapy plus ipilimumab. Some clones in this sample may be carry-over from other donors' samples. This rearrangement joins TRBV6-5 to TRBJ2-3, with D uncertain. The specimen was peripheral blood, collected from a patient treated with radiotherapy plus ipilimumab. The CDR3 loop is CASNRLADTQYF. The CDR3 DNA is TGTGCCAGCAACCGACTGGCAGATACGCAGTATTTT.